This T cell receptor (beta chain) was captured in a study of T cells after yellow fever vaccination. Study overall: Low-cell-number fractions underwent preparation using SMART-Seq v4 Ultra Low Input. Study outcomes and limitations: Detected again after the booster were most primary-vaccination clones, at roughly 95% CD4 and around 91% CD8. Contamination by abundant bulk-population clonotypes could be present in FACS-sorted repertoires.

TCR cDNA, made by 5'RACE template switching, carried an added universal primer site and UMIs. One entry per CDR3 protein, called by TCRdb with MiXCR from the 5' RACE reads. This table holds 250,000 to 350,000 distinct CDR3 sequences, 4% to 5.5% found once. The germline V gene has CDR1 MGHDK and CDR2 SYGVNS. The germline V and J ends were trimmed by 3 bases and 0 bases, with 9 bases remaining between them. This CDR3 has 16 amino acids. This clonotype was recorded a few times. What it recognizes is unknown. The chain carries TRBV25-1 and TRBJ2-6; no definite D call. This sample comprised PBMCs, obtained 15 days after the yellow fever booster vaccination. The receptor comes from a man between 18 and 29 years old who received the YFV17D yellow fever vaccine. The CDR3 DNA reads as TGTGCCAGCAGTGAGTCCGAAACCTCTGGGGCCAACGTCCTGACTTTC. It encodes CASSESETSGANVLTF. Complete variable domain (other parts from reference TRBV25-1 and TRBJ2-6): EADIYQTPRYLVIGTGKKITLECSQTMGHDKMYWYQQDPGMELHLIHYSYGVNSTEKGDLSSESTVSRIRTEHFPLTLESARPSHTSQYLCASSESETSGANVLTFGAGSRLTVL.